What follows describes a single T cell receptor beta chain. TCRdb reworked the 5' RACE reads into one entry per CDR3 protein, no DNA. Seen in this sample are more than 100,000 distinct CDR3 sequences; the ten most common clones hold 1.5% to 2%. Whole-blood RNA isolation (total RNA) proceeded without T cell sorting. Germline V gene sequence: CDR1 MNHEY, CDR2 SVGEGT. The CDR3 is made up of 16 amino acids. The data derive from a study of monozygotic twins with inflammatory bowel disease. Sequences were obtained from blood. This chain uses TRBV6-2 or TRBV6-3 with TRBJ2-1; TCRdb designates TRBD1, a call that cannot be tested without DNA. The clonotype originates from a human donor with ulcerative colitis or Crohn's disease, or a healthy co-twin of an affected twin (not recorded which). The CDR3 loop is CASSPRGGSRGNEQFF.